Each of the 32 T cell receptor beta chains below was sequenced from the same sample in a study of Ad26.COV2.S vaccination and SARS-CoV-2 variants. Specified treatment: roughly 20 received Ad26.COV2.S at low or high dose, single or two shots; several received placebo; per-sample allocation not given. Sampling occurred on day 63 after the first vaccine or placebo injection. Libraries were prepared by immunoSEQ multiplex PCR; TCRdb keeps only in-frame clonotypes and omits some of them. This table holds around 340,000 clones, 80% to 90% found once. The starting material was peripheral blood, obtained in a trial of Ad26.COV2.S vaccine versus placebo. All receptors derive from a person aged 18-60 years who received the Ad26.COV2.S COVID-19 vaccine or a placebo.

The V gene is TRBV3-1 (or the pseudogene TRBV3-2), the J gene TRBJ2-1, with a weak D call TRBD2 (7 bases). Germline CDR1 LGHDT, CDR2 YNNKEL (reference sequence). Trimming stripped 4 bases from V and 6 bases from J, with 19 bases between. The CDR3 has 16 amino acids. The CDR3 sequence is CASSRGPAGASNEQFF. The CDR3 nucleotides read TGTGCCAGCAGCCGAGGGCCCGCGGGGGCATCCAATGAGCAGTTCTTC.

The genes are TRBV27 and TRBJ2-3, with D possibly matching TRBD1 (6 bases). Germline V gene sequence: CDR1 MNHEY, CDR2 SMNVEV (reference sequence). V shed 2 bases and J shed 0 bases, with 9 bases lying between them. The CDR3 spans 15 residues. The CDR3 DNA is TGTGCCAGCAGTTTAATAGGACAGAGCACAGATACGCAGTATTTT. Translation gives CASSLIGQSTDTQYF.

The chain joins TRBV18 to TRBJ1-1; D might be TRBD1 (5 bases). Germline lookup yields CDR1 KGHSH and CDR2 LQKENI. With 0 bases removed from V and 1 base from J, the gap between germline ends came to 9 bases. The CDR3 has 15 amino acids. The CDR3 reads CASSPPAGQNTEAFF. CDR3 bases: TGTGCCAGCTCACCACCGGCAGGGCAGAACACTGAAGCTTTCTTT.

This chain links TRBV28 with TRBJ2-2; D ambiguous. Trimming took off 5 bases at V and 6 bases at J, with 22 bases between the two ends. The CDR3 extends over 17 amino acids. Germline loops: CDR1 MDHEN, CDR2 SYDVKM. CDR3 in DNA: TGTGCCAGCAGTACACTTACCATGTCCGGCCGAGCCGGGGAGCTGTTTTTT. Translation: CASSTLTMSGRAGELFF. Full variable domain (missing parts from reference TRBV28 and TRBJ2-2): DVKVTQSSRYLVKRTGEKVFLECVQDMDHENMFWYRQDPGLGLRLIYFSYDVKMKEKGDIPEGYSVSREKKERFSLILESASTNQTSMYLCASSTLTMSGRAGELFFGEGSRLTVL.

The chain employs TRBV6-1 and TRBJ1-3; possible D gene TRBD1, 5 bases. V lost 4 bases to trimming and J lost 0 bases, with 13 bases between them. Looked up from germline, CDR1 is MNHNS and CDR2 is SASEGT. The CDR3 is made up of 16 amino acids. CDR3 sequence reads: CASSAKDSHSGNTIYF. The CDR3 DNA sequence: TGTGCCAGCAGTGCAAAAGACAGCCACTCTGGAAACACCATATATTTT.

V usage is TRBV7-9 and J usage is TRBJ1-1, with D maybe TRBD1 (6 bases). CDR3 length: 15 amino acids. Per the germline V gene, CDR1 is SEHNR and CDR2 is FQNEAQ (reference sequence). The germline V and J ends were trimmed by 5 bases and 5 bases, with 18 bases remaining between them. CDR3 amino acids: CASSPSGRGETEAFF. In DNA form, the CDR3 reads TGTGCCAGCAGCCCTTCGGGCAGGGGAGAAACTGAAGCTTTCTTT.

This chain joins TRBV28 and TRBJ2-7, with 8 positions matching TRBD1. Germline-derived CDR1 and CDR2 are MDHEN and SYDVKM. The CDR3 extends over 13 amino acids. The junction had 9 bases not matched to a gene; V was cut back by 8 bases and J by 6 bases. The CDR3 DNA sequence: TGTGCCAGCCTTTCCCGTGGACAGGGCGAGCAGTACTTC. Translated, it gives CASLSRGQGEQYF.

The rearrangement joins TRBV5-6 to TRBJ1-1, with D unclear. The CDR3 is made up of 14 amino acids. V lost 3 bases to trimming and J lost 1 base, with 10 bases between them. Germline V gene lookup returns CDR1 SGHDT and CDR2 YYEEEE. CDR3 amino acids: CASSSDRWNTEAFF. CDR3 nucleotides: TGTGCCAGCAGCTCGGACCGGTGGAACACTGAAGCTTTCTTT.

The rearrangement joins TRBV7-9 to TRBJ2-2; tentatively, D is TRBD2 (7 bases). The V and J ends lost 1 base and 0 bases respectively, with 15 bases between them. The CDR3 spans 18 residues. CDR1 and CDR2 from the germline V gene are SEHNR and FQNEAQ (reference sequence). CDR3 sequence: CASSLGFSGGANTGELFF. The CDR3, as DNA: TGTGCCAGCAGCTTAGGCTTTTCGGGGGGCGCGAACACCGGGGAGCTGTTTTTT.

V usage is TRBV11-2 and J usage is TRBJ1-2, with D uncertain. V lost 4 bases to trimming and J lost 0 bases, with 12 bases between them. The CDR3 has 15 residues. Germline V gene sequence: CDR1 SGHAT, CDR2 FQNNGV. CDR3 region: CASSSAPGPNYGYTF. CDR3 sequence (DNA): TGTGCCAGCAGCTCCGCCCCAGGACCTAACTATGGCTACACCTTC.

In DNA, the CDR3 is TGTGCCAGCAGCGTTGAAGCAGGGCCTGTCTCTAACTATGGCTACACCTTC. It translates to CASSVEAGPVSNYGYTF. This chain connects TRBV9 to TRBJ1-2; possibly TRBD1 for D (5 bases). The CDR3 extends over 17 amino acids. The V end was cut by 2 bases, the J end by 0 bases, with 17 bases between. Germline V CDR1 and CDR2: SGDLS, YYNGEE.

The chain combines TRBV6-6 with TRBJ1-6; no clear D. Trimming took 6 bases from V and 11 from J, leaving 11 bases between them. Germline-derived CDR1 and CDR2 are MNHNY and SVGAGI (reference sequence). This CDR3 is 12 amino acids long. The DNA of the CDR3 is TGTGCCAGCAGACCAGACGAAACACCCCTCCACTTT. Translated: CASRPDETPLHF.

This sequence joins TRBV7-9 and TRBJ2-7, with D possibly TRBD1 on 5 matching bases. With 6 bases removed from V and 0 bases from J, the gap between germline ends came to 15 bases. The CDR3 has 15 residues. Germline V gene lookup returns CDR1 SEHNR and CDR2 FQNEAQ (reference sequence). The CDR3: CASSSPDTVSYEQYF. The CDR3, as DNA: TGTGCCAGCAGTTCCCCGGACACAGTCTCCTACGAGCAGTACTTC.

The J gene is TRBJ2-2, the V gene TRBV9; D gene unclear. Germline assignment: CDR1 SGDLS and CDR2 YYNGEE. V was cut by 4 bases and J by 5 bases, with 18 bases left in between. This CDR3 is 16 amino acids long. The CDR3 here is CASSPRPWEGTGELFF. CDR3 coding DNA: TGTGCCAGCAGCCCGCGTCCCTGGGAAGGAACCGGGGAGCTGTTTTTT. The complete variable domain, with remaining parts taken from reference TRBV9 and TRBJ2-2, reads DSGVTQTPKHLITATGQRVTLRCSPRSGDLSVYWYQQSLDQGLQFLIQYYNGEERAKGNILERFSAQQFPDLHSELNLSSLELGDSALYFCASSPRPWEGTGELFFGEGSRLTVL.

This clone was recorded at least ten times. The chain has TRBV5-6 and TRBJ2-7, with D unclear. Germline loops: CDR1 SGHDT, CDR2 YYEEEE. The V and J ends lost 0 bases and 7 bases respectively, with 8 bases between them. The CDR3 contains 12 residues. CDR3 in amino acids: CASSLGVWEQYF. The CDR3 nucleotides read TGTGCCAGCAGCTTGGGGGTATGGGAGCAGTACTTC.

CDR3 protein: CASSPDTYEQYF. Written as DNA, the CDR3 is TGTGCCAGCAGCCCGGACACCTACGAGCAGTACTTC. This rearrangement joins TRBV9 to TRBJ2-7; D may be TRBD1 (5 bases). V lost 4 bases to trimming and J lost 2 bases, with 7 bases between them. Germline CDR1 is SGDLS and CDR2 is YYNGEE. CDR3 length equals 12 residues.

The chain employs TRBV9 and TRBJ1-1; tentative D call: TRBD1 (6 bases). Germline V lookup: CDR1 SGDLS, CDR2 YYNGEE. The V and J ends lost 0 bases and 6 bases respectively, with 9 bases between them. This CDR3 is 13 amino acids long. The CDR3 nucleotides are TGTGCCAGCAGCGTAGATCAGGGGTCTGAAGCTTTCTTT. The encoded protein is CASSVDQGSEAFF.

The rearrangement joins TRBV7-6 to TRBJ2-3; TRBD2 might be the D (6 bases). CDR1 is SGHVS and CDR2 is FNYEAQ in the germline V gene. This CDR3 is built from 16 residues. With 5 bases removed from V and 7 bases from J, the gap between germline ends came to 22 bases. CDR3 DNA sequence: TGTGCCAGCAGCCCCACCGGGTCGAGACGGACTAATACGCAGTATTTT. Protein product: CASSPTGSRRTNTQYF.

In its sample, this clone was seen once. The V call is TRBV11-2, the J call TRBJ2-4, with D maybe TRBD1 (6 bases). The CDR3 loop spans 12 amino acids. V shed 4 bases and J shed 8 bases, with 9 bases lying between them. Looked up from germline, CDR1 is SGHAT and CDR2 is FQNNGV. Here the CDR3 reads CASSSQGYIQYF. CDR3 nucleotides: TGTGCCAGCAGCTCACAGGGTTACATTCAGTACTTC.

The rearrangement uses TRBV27 and TRBJ2-2; 9 nucleotides align to TRBD1. The CDR3 is 17 residues long. Germline-derived CDR1 and CDR2 are MNHEY and SMNVEV (reference sequence). J was trimmed by 1 base and V by 2 bases; bases with no gene match: 5. The CDR3: CASSLRRGQGNTGELFF. CDR3 bases: TGTGCCAGCAGTTTAAGGCGGGGACAGGGGAACACCGGGGAGCTGTTTTTT.

The chain recombines TRBV27 with TRBJ2-5; 7 nucleotides match TRBD1. The CDR3 consists of 14 residues. Trimming cost V 5 bases and J 5 bases; bases outside gene matches: 8. The germline V gene has CDR1 MNHEY and CDR2 SMNVEV (reference sequence). CDR3 sequence: CASSPNRGAETQYF. The CDR3 region has the DNA TGTGCCAGCAGTCCAAACAGGGGAGCGGAGACCCAGTACTTC.

The CDR3 coding sequence is TGTGCCAGCAGAATGACAGGCGTGAACACTGAAGCTTTCTTT. Amino acid sequence: CASRMTGVNTEAFF. The chain uses TRBV6-5 and TRBJ1-1; possible D gene TRBD1, 6 bases. The V and J ends lost 6 bases and 0 bases respectively, with 11 bases between them. The CDR3 spans 14 residues. Germline CDR1 reads MNHEY; CDR2 reads SVGAGI.

This chain links TRBV5-1 with TRBJ2-7; 10 nucleotides agree with TRBD2. V lost 3 bases, J lost 7 bases, and 10 bases stayed unmatched. Germline V CDR1 and CDR2: SGHRS, YFSETQ. This CDR3 has 15 residues. The CDR3, as DNA: TGCGCCAGCAGCTCGACTAGCGGGCGGGCCGGGGAGCAGTACTTC. Translated: CASSSTSGRAGEQYF. Supplemented by reference TRBV5-1 and TRBJ2-7, the full variable domain reads KAGVTQTPRYLIKTRGQQVTLSCSPISGHRSVSWYQQTPGQGLQFLFEYFSETQRNKGNFPGRFSGRQFSNSRSEMNVSTLELGDSALYLCASSSTSGRAGEQYFGPGTRLTVT.

V and J are TRBV6-6 and TRBJ1-2; D unclear. V was pared by 4 bases and J by 0 bases, with 12 bases between. The germline CDR1 and CDR2 sequences are MNHNY and SVGAGI (reference sequence). This CDR3 contains 15 residues. The CDR3 sequence: CASSSPPDPNYGYTF. The CDR3 coding sequence is TGTGCCAGCAGTTCCCCGCCGGACCCTAACTATGGCTACACCTTC.

The chain has TRBV11-2 and TRBJ2-3, with D possibly TRBD1 on 6 matching bases. V gave up 4 bases and J gave up 2 bases, with 16 bases separating them. Germline loops: CDR1 SGHAT, CDR2 FQNNGV. The CDR3 is made up of 16 amino acids. CDR3 loop: CASSSQGLSLTDTQYF. In DNA form, the CDR3 reads TGTGCCAGCAGCTCTCAGGGGCTATCCCTCACAGATACGCAGTATTTT.

The V call is TRBV28, the J call TRBJ1-4, with D possibly matching TRBD1 (5 bases). Trimming took off 5 bases at V and 3 bases at J, with 16 bases between the two ends. Germline assignment: CDR1 MDHEN and CDR2 SYDVKM. The CDR3 is 16 residues long. CDR3 region: CASSTHQGISNEKLFF. DNA for the CDR3: TGTGCCAGCAGTACGCACCAGGGTATATCTAATGAAAAACTGTTTTTT.

Of note for this clone: Other DNA sequences in the sample encode the same CDR3. V usage is TRBV5-6 and J usage is TRBJ2-7; TRBD2 matches 7 bases. The CDR3 sequence is 13 residues long. After removal of 2 bases from V and 3 bases from J, the junction contained 2 bases not matched to a gene. Germline V gene lookup returns CDR1 SGHDT and CDR2 YYEEEE. CDR3 amino acids: CASSLGGGYEQYF. In nucleotides, the CDR3 is TGTGCCAGCAGCTTAGGCGGGGGCTACGAGCAGTACTTC.

The V and J genes are TRBV7-8 and TRBJ1-1, with D unclear. CDR3 size: 12 residues. The ends were cut back, 3 bases at V and 3 bases at J, with 5 bases in the middle. Per the germline V gene, CDR1 is SGHVS and CDR2 is FQNEAQ. As DNA, the CDR3 is TGTGCCAGCAGCTTTCGGGACACTGAAGCTTTCTTT. This encodes CASSFRDTEAFF.

As for this clone: Other DNA sequences within the sample encode an identical CDR3. The rearrangement links TRBV2 to TRBJ2-3; D is ambiguous. The CDR3 length is 11 residues. V lost 4 bases, J lost 6 bases, and 5 bases lay in between. The germline gives CDR1 SNHLY, CDR2 FYNNEI. The DNA of the CDR3 is TGTGCCAGCAGTGTACTTGATACGCAGTATTTT. Amino acids: CASSVLDTQYF.

The chain recombines TRBV13 with TRBJ2-1; 7 bases map to TRBD1. The length of the CDR3 is 15 residues. V shed 4 bases and J 1 base; nucleotides not matched to a gene: 4. From germline, CDR1 is PRHDT and CDR2 FYEKMQ (reference sequence). The CDR3 coding sequence is TGTGCCAGCAGCTCGACAGGGCTGTCCTACAATGAGCAGTTCTTC. This encodes CASSSTGLSYNEQFF. Drawing the rest from reference TRBV13 and TRBJ2-1, the complete variable domain is AAGVIQSPRHLIKEKRETATLKCYPIPRHDTVYWYQQGPGQDPQFLISFYEKMQSDKGSIPDRFSAQQFSDYHSELNMSSLELGDSALYFCASSSTGLSYNEQFFGPGTRLTVL.

The chain is built from TRBV19 and TRBJ1-1; 9 bases are shared with TRBD1. Germline CDR1 reads LNHDA; CDR2 reads SQIVND (reference sequence). Losses at the gene ends were 8 bases for V and 10 bases for J; bases not matched to a gene: 17. The CDR3 has 15 amino acids. The CDR3 nucleotides read TGTGCCAGTGGTCAGACCCCGGGACAGGGTGGGTCAGCTTTCTTT. It is translated as CASGQTPGQGGSAFF. Complete variable domain (other parts from reference TRBV19 and TRBJ1-1): DGGITQSPKYLFRKEGQNVTLSCEQNLNHDAMYWYRQDPGQGLRLIYYSQIVNDFQKGDIAEGYSVSREKKESFPLTVTSAQKNPTAFYLCASGQTPGQGGSAFFGQGTRLTVV.

This rearrangement joins TRBV7-8 to TRBJ2-1, with TRBD1 matching 8 bases. The length of the CDR3 is 14 residues. Germline CDR1 reads SGHVS; CDR2 reads FQNEAQ. The J segment lost 6 bases and the V segment lost 5 bases, leaving 6 bases of the junction unmatched. The CDR3 protein is CASSIRTGGNEQFF. The CDR3 coding sequence is TGTGCCAGCAGCATTAGAACAGGGGGCAATGAGCAGTTCTTC.